This T cell receptor (beta chain) was sequenced in a study of T cell changes during pregnancy in multiple sclerosis. Some clones are missing from TCRdb's copy, which holds only in-frame ones; the method was immunoSEQ multiplex PCR. The sample consists of over 35,000 clones, roughly nine tenths of them appearing once. Germline-derived CDR1 and CDR2 are SGHRS and YFSETQ. Trimming took off 6 bases at V and 3 bases at J, with 15 bases between the two ends. The CDR3 has 14 residues. The receptor's source is a female donor with multiple sclerosis, enrolled in a pregnancy study. The source material was CD4+ T cells from peripheral blood mononuclear cells, sampled after pregnancy. The J gene is TRBJ1-2, the V gene TRBV5-1; perhaps TRBD1 as D (6 bases). The CDR3 spells CASTRGGPDYGYTF. The CDR3 DNA reads as TGCGCCAGCACCCGGGGGGGCCCTGACTATGGCTACACCTTC.